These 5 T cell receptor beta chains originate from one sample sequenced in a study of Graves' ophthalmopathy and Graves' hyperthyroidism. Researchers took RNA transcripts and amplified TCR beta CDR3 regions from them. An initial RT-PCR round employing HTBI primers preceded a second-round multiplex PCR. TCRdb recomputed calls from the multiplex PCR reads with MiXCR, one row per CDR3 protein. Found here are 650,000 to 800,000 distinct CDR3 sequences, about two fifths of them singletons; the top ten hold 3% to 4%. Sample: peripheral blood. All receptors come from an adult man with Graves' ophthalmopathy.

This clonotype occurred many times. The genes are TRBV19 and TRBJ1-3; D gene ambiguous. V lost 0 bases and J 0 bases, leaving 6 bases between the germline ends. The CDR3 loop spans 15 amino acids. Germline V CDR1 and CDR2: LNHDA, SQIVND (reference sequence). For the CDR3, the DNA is TGTGCCAGTAGTATAGACGCGGTCTCTGGAAACACCATATATTTT. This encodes CASSIDAVSGNTIYF.

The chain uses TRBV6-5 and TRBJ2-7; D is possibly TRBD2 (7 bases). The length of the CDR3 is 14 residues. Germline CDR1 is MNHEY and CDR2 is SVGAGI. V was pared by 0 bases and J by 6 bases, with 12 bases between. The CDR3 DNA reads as TGTGCCAGCAGTTACTCTCGTGGGGGGGCCGAGCAGTACTTC. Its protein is CASSYSRGGAEQYF.

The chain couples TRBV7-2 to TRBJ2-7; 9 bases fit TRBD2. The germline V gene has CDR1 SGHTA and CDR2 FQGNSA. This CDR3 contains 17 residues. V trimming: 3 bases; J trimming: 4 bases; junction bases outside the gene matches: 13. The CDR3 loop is CASSLTSGAGVGYEQYF. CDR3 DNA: TGTGCCAGCAGCTTGACTAGCGGAGCGGGAGTCGGGTACGAGCAGTACTTC.

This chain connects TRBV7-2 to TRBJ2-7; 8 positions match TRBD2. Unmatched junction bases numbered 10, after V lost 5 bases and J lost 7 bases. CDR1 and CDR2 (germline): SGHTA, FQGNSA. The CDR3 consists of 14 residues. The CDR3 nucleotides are TGTGCCAGCAGCCGAAGGCGGGAGGCCGGGGAGCAGTACTTC. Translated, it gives CASSRRREAGEQYF.

CDR3 sequence: CASSPNPGIEAFF. CDR3 nucleotides: TGTGCCAGCTCACCAAACCCAGGGATTGAAGCTTTCTTT. The genes are TRBV2 and TRBJ1-1, with a tentative D call TRBD1 (5 bases). This CDR3 region has 13 residues. Trimming removed 8 bases at V and 7 bases at J, with 17 bases between. The germline CDR1 and CDR2 sequences are SNHLY and FYNNEI. Based on the CDR3 plus reference TRBV2 and TRBJ1-1, the full variable domain is EPEVTQTPSHQVTQMGQEVILRCVPISNHLYFYWYRQILGQKVEFLVSFYNNEISEKSEIFDDQFSVERPDGSNFTLKIRSTKLEDSAMYFCASSPNPGIEAFFGQGTRLTVV.